Here is one T cell receptor (beta chain) with its context. Its specificity is unknown. A single base separates this from a much larger clone, so it may be a read error. The sample is drawn from a study of blood T cells in healthy people across ages. Findings and caveats of the study: The fall in TCR beta diversity per million T cells was roughly linear with age.

Every donor gave about 9 milliliters of peripheral blood. Through a sample-barcoded 5' primer and a J-beta primer mix, a second PCR was run for roughly 6 to 12 cycles. Tags on each cDNA molecule came from a template-switch adaptor with 12 random nucleotides. TCRdb re-called the 5' RACE reads through MiXCR, storing one row per CDR3 protein. The sample lists 800,000 to 900,000 distinct CDR3 sequences; roughly 60% were seen once. The receptor was derived from a man younger than 45 in good health. Sample: blood.

The CDR3 nucleotides read TGCGCCAGCAGCTTCTCTAGCGGGGGGGCCCTTGAGCAGTACTTC. Its translation: CASSFSSGGALEQYF. The V and J genes are TRBV5-1 and TRBJ2-4; 12 bases are shared with TRBD2. CDR1 and CDR2 from the germline V gene are SGHRS and YFSETQ. The CDR3 covers 15 residues. Trimming took 2 bases from V and 13 from J; bases not matched to a gene: 10. The full variable domain, rest sourced from reference TRBV5-1 and TRBJ2-4, is KAGVTQTPRYLIKTRGQQVTLSCSPISGHRSVSWYQQTPGQGLQFLFEYFSETQRNKGNFPGRFSGRQFSNSRSEMNVSTLELGDSALYLCASSFSSGGALEQYFGAGTRLSVL.